The text below deals with one TCR beta chain. Its specificity is unknown. The V and J ends lost 5 bases and 1 base, in that order; junction bases with no gene match: 9. Germline CDR1 and CDR2: MDHEN and SYDVKM. The CDR3 totals 16 residues. The sample belongs to a study of T cell repertoires in cytomegalovirus infection. Study-wide context: As its CMV epitopes, the study selected recently identified HLA-C-restricted and well-studied HLA-B-restricted targets. Study-level results: Carriage of CMV together with the relevant HLA was identifiable through cumulative public TCR beta family frequency.

MiXCR, run by TCRdb on the reads, gives a single entry per CDR3 protein. The sample lists 680,000 or so distinct CDR3 sequences, 33% occurring once. The genes are TRBV28 and TRBJ2-5, with 8 positions matching TRBD2. The specimen comprised cultured PBMCs, sampled from culture after CMV antigen stimulation. The sequence was obtained from a human donor in good health (CMV status not recorded). Some clones in this sample may be carry-over from other donors' samples. The CDR3 sequence is CASSPLPGTSQETQYF. The CDR3 DNA is TGTGCCAGCAGTCCCCTTCCCGGGACTAGCCAAGAGACCCAGTACTTC. Full variable domain (missing parts from reference TRBV28 and TRBJ2-5): DVKVTQSSRYLVKRTGEKVFLECVQDMDHENMFWYRQDPGLGLRLIYFSYDVKMKEKGDIPEGYSVSREKKERFSLILESASTNQTSMYLCASSPLPGTSQETQYFGPGTRLLVL.